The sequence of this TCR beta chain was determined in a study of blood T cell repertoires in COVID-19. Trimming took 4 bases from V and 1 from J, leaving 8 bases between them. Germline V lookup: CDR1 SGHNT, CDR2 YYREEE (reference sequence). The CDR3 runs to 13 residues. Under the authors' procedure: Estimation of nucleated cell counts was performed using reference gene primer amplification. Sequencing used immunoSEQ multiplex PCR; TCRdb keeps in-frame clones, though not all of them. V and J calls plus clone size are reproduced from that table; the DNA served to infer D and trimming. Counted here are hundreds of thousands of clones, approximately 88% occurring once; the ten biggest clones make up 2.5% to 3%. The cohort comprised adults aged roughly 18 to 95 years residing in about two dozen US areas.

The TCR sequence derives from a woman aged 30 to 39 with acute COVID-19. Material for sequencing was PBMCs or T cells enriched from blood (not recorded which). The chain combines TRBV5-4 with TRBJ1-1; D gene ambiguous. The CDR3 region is CASSPGANTEAFF. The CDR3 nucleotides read TGTGCCAGCAGCCCCGGAGCGAACACTGAAGCTTTCTTT.